A single count supports the clone carrying this T cell receptor (beta chain). Its antigen is undetermined. These data come from a study of shared clonotypes between healthy human individuals. Data came from immunoSEQ multiplex PCR; TCRdb stores just in-frame clones and leaves some out. The table includes about 2,100,000 clones, roughly 91% detected once. CD45RO-negative cells were positively selected for CCR7, leaving out terminally differentiated effector memory CD45RA+ cells. Nashville, Tennessee was home to all donors, each a Caucasian adult. Whole-study findings and limits: The study found lower generation probabilities in non-shared clonotypes than in those shared by all four donors.

The V gene's germline CDR1 is MNHNS and CDR2 SASEGT. This CDR3 contains 12 residues. Between the trimmed V and J ends, which lost 8 bases and 8 bases, there was a span of 13 bases. The source material was naive CD8+ T cells from PBMCs. This rearrangement joins TRBV6-1 to TRBJ2-1; no clear D gene. The TCR sequence derives from a man between 18 and 35 years old in good health. Some clones in this sample may be carry-over from other donors' samples. This chain's CDR3 is CASSPIHDEQFF. In DNA, the CDR3 is TGTGCCAGCTCTCCCATACACGATGAGCAGTTCTTC.